The 10 T cell receptor beta chains below were found in one sample sequenced in a study of metastatic and nonmetastatic thyroid tumors. Each patient came to thyroid surgery without any prior treatment (of any kind). TCRdb redid the clone calls on the PCR reads using MiXCR. The profile covers 15,000 or so clones, with 9.5% to 15% appearing a single time and 15% to 20% taken by the ten largest. The sample comprised tumor tissue. All receptors derive from a female donor with papillary thyroid cancer or a benign thyroid nodule (not recorded which). Some clones in this sample may be carry-over from other donors' samples.

This clone was detected many times. The chain is built from TRBV3-1 and TRBJ2-5; D perhaps matches TRBD2 (5 bases). The CDR3 has 16 amino acids. V was trimmed by 5 bases and J by 1 base, leaving 17 bases between them. CDR1 is LGHDT and CDR2 is YNNKEL in the germline V gene (reference sequence). CDR3 coding DNA: TGTGCCAGCAGCACTCGACGGGGAAGTGTCCAAGAGACCCAGTACTTC. Translated, it gives CASSTRRGSVQETQYF.

This clone was found many times. The chain uses TRBV7-2 and TRBJ2-7; tentative D call: TRBD2 (6 bases). The CDR3 runs 15 residues. Trimming pared 5 bases from V and 3 bases from J, leaving 17 bases between. Looked up from germline, CDR1 is SGHTA and CDR2 is FQGNSA. CDR3 residues: CASSPWTLAYYEQYF. CDR3 nucleotides: TGTGCCAGCAGCCCCTGGACGCTAGCGTACTACGAGCAGTACTTC. Filled out from reference TRBV7-2 and TRBJ2-7, the complete variable domain reads GAGVSQSPSNKVTEKGKDVELRCDPISGHTALYWYRQSLGQGLEFLIYFQGNSAPDKSGLPSDRFSAERTGGSVSTLTIQRTQQEDSAVYLCASSPWTLAYYEQYFGPGTRLTVT.

The sample holds many counts of this clone. The V and J genes are TRBV28 and TRBJ2-2; 9 nucleotides match TRBD2. V dropped 5 bases and J dropped 1; count of bases not matched to a gene: 2. The CDR3 consists of 15 residues. CDR1 is MDHEN, CDR2 SYDVKM, per germline. The CDR3 here is CASSVTSGNTGELFF. As DNA, the CDR3 is TGTGCCAGCAGTGTGACTAGCGGGAACACCGGGGAGCTGTTTTTT.

This clone was observed at least ten times. The chain is built from TRBV6-1 and TRBJ2-2; TRBD1 might be the D (6 bases). V lost 6 bases and J lost 0, with 8 bases in between. Looked up from germline, CDR1 is MNHNS and CDR2 is SASEGT. The length of the CDR3 is 14 residues. The DNA for the CDR3 is TGTGCCAGCAGGGGACATACGAACACCGGGGAGCTGTTTTTT. This encodes CASRGHTNTGELFF.

This clone has ten or more counts. This chain links TRBV2 with TRBJ1-5, with D tentatively TRBD1 (5 bases). The CDR3 length is 18 residues. CDR1 is SNHLY, CDR2 FYNNEI, per germline. Trimming took off 0 bases at V and 0 bases at J, with 15 bases between the two ends. CDR3 coding DNA: TGTGCCAGCAGTGAAGCTGGCAGGGTCCTATATAGCAATCAGCCCCAGCATTTT. It codes for CASSEAGRVLYSNQPQHF.

This clone was seen many times. The chain is built from TRBV20-1 and TRBJ2-5; D may be TRBD2 (5 bases). Trimming took 4 bases from V and 1 from J, leaving 7 bases between them. The germline gives CDR1 DFQATT, CDR2 SNEGSKA (reference sequence). The CDR3 has 12 residues. CDR3 region: CSAITSQETQYF. DNA of the CDR3: TGCAGTGCTATTACTAGCCAAGAGACCCAGTACTTC.

The chain recombines TRBV18 with TRBJ2-5; D may correspond to TRBD1 or TRBD2 (5 bases each). The CDR3 loop spans 14 amino acids. V lost 4 bases to trimming and J lost 5 bases, with 14 bases between them. Germline assignment: CDR1 KGHSH and CDR2 LQKENI. The CDR3 protein is CASSLEGSRETQYF. As DNA, the CDR3 is TGTGCCAGCTCACTTGAGGGGTCAAGGGAGACCCAGTACTTC.

This clone appeared many times. This chain links TRBV20-1 with TRBJ2-5; tentative D call: TRBD1 (5 bases). V shed 3 bases and J shed 5 bases, with 10 bases lying between them. CDR3 size: 12 residues. CDR1 and CDR2 (germline): DFQATT, SNEGSKA (reference sequence). The CDR3 bases are TGCAGTGCTAGCCACAGGACGGAGACCCAGTACTTC. This encodes CSASHRTETQYF.

This clone was seen repeatedly, ten times or more. This CDR3 reads CASSEATGYTQYF. CDR3 DNA sequence: TGTGCCAGCAGTGAGGCGACAGGGTATACGCAGTATTTT. This rearrangement joins TRBV6-1 to TRBJ2-3; 7 bases fit TRBD1. Germline CDR1 is MNHNS and CDR2 is SASEGT. The CDR3 spans 13 residues. Trimming took 3 bases from V and 7 from J; bases not matched to a gene: 4.

Notes on this clone: A single base separates this from a much larger clone, so it may be a read error. Different DNA sequences within this sample yield the same CDR3. This chain joins TRBV19 and TRBJ1-4; TRBD1 is a possible D gene (5 bases). Trimming stripped 4 bases from V and 8 bases from J, with 11 bases between. Germline V CDR1 and CDR2: LNHDA, SQIVND (reference sequence). The CDR3 is made up of 13 amino acids. The CDR3 region is CASSKQGGEKLFF. The CDR3 DNA sequence: TGTGCCAGTAGTAAGCAGGGCGGAGAAAAACTGTTTTTT.